This T cell receptor beta chain was profiled in a study of blood T cell repertoires in COVID-19. Repertoires were generated with immunoSEQ multiplex PCR, while TCRdb's copy carries only in-frame clones and drops some. The sample holds fewer than 400,000 clones, 80% to 90% seen once. With 3 bases removed from V and 8 bases from J, the gap between germline ends came to 5 bases. The CDR3 covers 10 residues. Per germline, CDR1 DFQATT and CDR2 SNEGSKA (reference sequence). The sequencing input was PBMCs or T cells enriched from blood (not recorded which). V is TRBV20-1 and J is TRBJ2-1, with TRBD2 as a possible D gene (5 bases). This TCR was recovered from a man under 40 who had recovered from COVID-19. In DNA, the CDR3 is TGCAGTGCTAGCGGGGATGAGCAGTTCTTC. Amino acids: CSASGDEQFF.